The 14 T cell receptor beta chains in this list originate from one sample, sequenced in a study of control samples from healthy donors and cancer patients (TCRdb year 2020). The method was the immunoSEQ multiplex PCR assay. Sourced from immuneACCESS, this table was stored by TCRdb with only in-frame sequences that have V and J called. A share of the clones is absent; for the studies checked, an unresolved V gene accounts for under half, and the remainder has no known explanation. Across this sample there are 25,000 to 35,000 clones, with 85% to 90% seen only once. More than 1.5% of the sample rests with the top ten. The specimen sequenced was PBMCs. The receptor set was obtained from a woman aged 40 to 55 with lung cancer.

The gene calls are TRBV28 and TRBJ2-3; 7 nucleotides match TRBD2. The CDR3 extends over 15 amino acids. CDR1 and CDR2 from the germline V gene are MDHEN and SYDVKM. The V segment lost 3 bases and the J segment 4 bases; nucleotides outside the gene matches: 7. CDR3 DNA sequence: TGTGCCAGCAGTTTGAGGACTAGTGGGGCAGATACGCAGTATTTT. Its protein product is CASSLRTSGADTQYF.

This CDR3 is CAWSVRGPGANEKLFF. CDR3 DNA: TGTGCCTGGAGTGTACGAGGTCCAGGGGCTAATGAAAAACTGTTTTTT. The chain joins TRBV30 to TRBJ1-4; D may be TRBD1 (6 bases). Germline V lookup: CDR1 GTSNPN, CDR2 SVGIG (reference sequence). V lost 0 bases and J lost 3, with 14 bases in between. The CDR3 contains 16 residues.

The V gene is TRBV28, the J gene TRBJ1-5; D remains ambiguous. CDR1 MDHEN and CDR2 SYDVKM come from the germline V gene. Trimming left V 4 bases short and J 7 bases short, with 23 bases between. The CDR3 is 17 amino acids. In nucleotides, the CDR3 is TGTGCCAGCAGTTCGCTGAACGAGGCGGGGATAGGACAGCCCCAGCATTTT. It specifies CASSSLNEAGIGQPQHF.

This clone occurred once. The V call is TRBV3-1 (or the pseudogene TRBV3-2), the J call TRBJ1-1, with a tentative D call TRBD1 (6 bases). Between the trimmed V and J ends, which lost 5 bases and 0 bases, there was a span of 10 bases. The CDR3 loop spans 14 amino acids. Germline CDR1 is LGHDT and CDR2 is YNNKEL (reference sequence). The CDR3: CASSYRDMNTEAFF. The CDR3 DNA reads as TGTGCCAGCAGCTACAGGGATATGAACACTGAAGCTTTCTTT.

The chain combines TRBV6-5 with TRBJ2-2; D perhaps matches TRBD1 (5 bases). The germline V and J ends were trimmed by 7 bases and 0 bases, with 12 bases remaining between them. Germline loops: CDR1 MNHEY, CDR2 SVGAGI. CDR3 length: 15 residues. The CDR3 region has the DNA TGTGCCAGCAAACTGGGGCACCCGAACACCGGGGAGCTGTTTTTT. Its translation: CASKLGHPNTGELFF.

This chain links TRBV6-2 or TRBV6-3 with TRBJ2-7; D is uncertain. Germline V gives CDR1 MNHEY, CDR2 SVGEGT. The CDR3 is 11 amino acids. V lost 4 bases to trimming and J lost 4 bases, with 5 bases between them. The CDR3 sequence is CASSWGYEQYF. DNA for the CDR3: TGTGCCAGCAGTTGGGGTTACGAGCAGTACTTC.

The chain uses TRBV2 and TRBJ1-2; 7 positions agree with TRBD1. V shed 1 base, J shed 3 bases, and the junction held 5 bases outside the gene matches. The germline CDR1 and CDR2 sequences are SNHLY and FYNNEI. The CDR3 loop spans 15 amino acids. CDR3 region: CASSEDLGGDYGYTF. Written as DNA, the CDR3 is TGTGCCAGCAGTGAAGACTTAGGGGGCGACTATGGCTACACCTTC.

V is TRBV6-4 and J is TRBJ2-1; no reliable D call. CDR1 and CDR2 (germline): MRHNA, SNTAGT. The CDR3 consists of 16 residues. The V end was cut by 2 bases, the J end by 4 bases, with 15 bases between. CDR3 residues: CASSDTGPSDYNEQFF. In DNA form, the CDR3 reads TGTGCCAGCAGTGACACTGGACCAAGCGATTACAATGAGCAGTTCTTC.

This clone was detected a few times. The chain carries TRBV3-1 (or the pseudogene TRBV3-2) and TRBJ2-7; either TRBD1 or TRBD2 may supply D (5 bases each). CDR1 and CDR2 from the germline V gene are LGHDT and YNNKEL (reference sequence). This CDR3 comprises 14 residues. V was cut by 1 base and J by 0 bases, with 7 bases left in between. For the CDR3, the DNA is TGTGCCAGCAGCCAAGCCGGGGCCTCCTACGAGCAGTACTTC. This gives the protein CASSQAGASYEQYF.

This clone was observed once. The chain links TRBV14 to TRBJ2-2; a weak D match, TRBD1 (6 bases). The germline V and J ends were trimmed by 5 bases and 9 bases, with 10 bases remaining between them. CDR3 length equals 12 residues. CDR1 and CDR2 (germline): SGHDN, FVKESK. The CDR3 loop reads CASSVGGRELFF. In nucleotides, the CDR3 is TGTGCCAGCAGCGTTGGGGGCCGGGAGCTGTTTTTT.

The chain is built from TRBV5-4 and TRBJ2-3; possible D gene TRBD1, 5 bases. This CDR3 spans 14 amino acids. Germline V gene data show CDR1 as SGHNT and CDR2 as YYREEE (reference sequence). Trimming removed 0 bases from V and 4 bases from J, with 9 bases in between. The CDR3 loop is CASSLVGAADTQYF. The CDR3 DNA reads as TGTGCCAGCAGCTTGGTTGGGGCCGCAGATACGCAGTATTTT.

The gene calls are TRBV7-2 and TRBJ2-7, with TRBD2 matching over 10 bases. Germline V CDR1 and CDR2: SGHTA, FQGNSA. The trim removed 1 base at V and 2 bases at J, leaving 8 bases unmatched. There are 17 residues in the CDR3. In DNA, the CDR3 is TGTGCCAGCAGCTTAGTGGCGAGGACTAGCGGAGCCTACGAGCAGTACTTC. Amino acids: CASSLVARTSGAYEQYF.

As regards this clone: Different DNA sequences within this sample yield the same CDR3. J is TRBJ2-5 and V is TRBV11-2, with D maybe TRBD2 (5 bases). CDR1 is SGHAT and CDR2 is FQNNGV in the germline V gene. The CDR3 is 16 residues long. Trimming pared 2 bases from V and 2 bases from J, leaving 15 bases between. The CDR3 region is CASSLTSGGVQETQYF. In DNA form, the CDR3 reads TGTGCCAGCAGCTTAACAAGCGGAGGTGTTCAAGAGACCCAGTACTTC.

The rearrangement uses TRBV9 and TRBJ1-1, with D uncertain. Deletions cut 10 bases from V and 1 base from J, with 14 bases between. The CDR3 is 13 amino acids. Per the germline V gene, CDR1 is SGDLS and CDR2 is YYNGEE. The CDR3 coding sequence is TGTGCCGGTCAAGTCCCGCGGAACACTGAAGCTTTCTTT. It codes for CAGQVPRNTEAFF.